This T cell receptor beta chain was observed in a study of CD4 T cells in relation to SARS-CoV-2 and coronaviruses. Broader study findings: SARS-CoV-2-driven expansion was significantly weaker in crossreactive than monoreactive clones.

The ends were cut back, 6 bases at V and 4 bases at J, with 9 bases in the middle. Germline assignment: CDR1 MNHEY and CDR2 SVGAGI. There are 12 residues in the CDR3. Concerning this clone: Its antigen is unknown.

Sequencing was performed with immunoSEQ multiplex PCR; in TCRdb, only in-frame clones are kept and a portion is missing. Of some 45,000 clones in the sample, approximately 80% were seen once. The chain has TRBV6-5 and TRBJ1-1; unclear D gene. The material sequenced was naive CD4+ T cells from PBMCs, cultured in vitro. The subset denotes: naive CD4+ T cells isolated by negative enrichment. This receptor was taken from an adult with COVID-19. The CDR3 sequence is CASRAWSTEAFF. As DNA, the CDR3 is TGTGCCAGCAGGGCTTGGAGCACTGAAGCTTTCTTT.